These T cell receptor beta chains were read from a single sample in a study of T cell changes during pregnancy in multiple sclerosis. Data came from immunoSEQ multiplex PCR; TCRdb stores just in-frame clones and leaves some out. The repertoire holds tens of thousands of clones, with about 93% as singletons. The sequenced sample was peripheral blood, obtained in the first trimester of pregnancy. These receptors were obtained from a female donor with multiple sclerosis, enrolled in a pregnancy study. The conserved cysteine and the conserved F or W are not part of the CDR3 here. Fields, in order: J gene, V gene, CDR3 protein.

>TRBJ1-2|TRBV7-3
ASSLLRTANYGYT
>TRBJ2-2|TRBV4-1
ASSQADFLSLAGELF
>TRBJ1-5|TRBV27
ASSLLRGHQPQH
>TRBJ1-3|TRBV7-2
ASSLVGEMDTIY
>TRBJ1-1|TRBV7-2
ASSPWTGINTEAF
>TRBJ2-5|TRBV5-4
ASSSITGTLETQY
>TRBJ1-5|TRBV14
ASSQDWGGSGNQPQH
>TRBJ1-2|TRBV4-3
ASSYRQNYGYT
>TRBJ1-5|TRBV15
ATSRDHRGGGGQPQH
>TRBJ1-2|TRBV6-5
ASSDRHNYGYT
>TRBJ1-5|TRBV6-5
ASSSTGGNQPQH
>TRBJ2-7|TRBV9
ASSVGGPYEQY
>TRBJ2-5|TRBV27
ASSLSLAGKARTQY
>TRBJ1-2|TRBV30
AWGQSNYGYT
>TRBJ2-1|TRBV7-9
ASSLRLGYNEQF
>TRBJ2-1|TRBV7-9
ASSLSESSYNEQF
>TRBJ1-2|TRBV10-3
AISDPGQGAVYGYT
>TRBJ1-1|TRBV5-1
ASSPQVGGTEAF
>TRBJ2-5|TRBV6-1
ASSEWGFGTGGLTQY
>TRBJ2-3|TRBV7-9
ASSLRPAGSVGTDTQY
>TRBJ1-1|TRBV7-3
ASSPTGGQVNTEAF
>TRBJ2-1|TRBV4-3
ASSQVVGSEQF
>TRBJ2-3|TRBV11-2
ASSLYRTSGDTQY
>TRBJ2-7|TRBV18
ASSPGTGPYEQY
>TRBJ2-7|TRBV10-3
AITPTGAWEQY
>TRBJ2-3|TRBV4-3
ASSPSKEGPLDTQY
>TRBJ2-1|TRBV5-1
ASSFAGSSYNEQF
>TRBJ2-1|TRBV7-3
ASSSLGPVGNNEQF
>TRBJ1-1|TRBV7-9
ASSFHPLMNTEAF
>TRBJ1-4|TRBV7-9
ASSFSGEYGEKLF
>TRBJ1-1|TRBV2
ASSDWDRGLNTEAF
>TRBJ1-2|TRBV4-3
ASSLRGYPVYGYT
>TRBJ1-1|TRBV30
AWSVGQGMNTEAF
>TRBJ2-6|TRBV14
ASSQKLGTSGRNSGANVLT
>TRBJ1-2|TRBV5-1
ASSPGTDGRYGYT
>TRBJ2-7|TRBV29-1
SVEARGEAYEQY
>TRBJ2-7|TRBV19
ASNQGPLYEQY
>TRBJ2-7|TRBV5-7
ASRPSSALGRGNEQY
>TRBJ1-1|TRBV4-2
ASSRQDNTEAF
>TRBJ2-5|TRBV6-1
ASSRRGEETQY
>TRBJ1-1|TRBV5-1
ASSLETGGDTEAF
>TRBJ1-1|TRBV27
ASRGWGSSTNTEAF
>TRBJ1-4|TRBV20-1
SARDTEKLF
>TRBJ2-7|TRBV10-3
AISESGLFEQY
>TRBJ2-7|TRBV6-1
ASNSGLPPYEQY
>TRBJ1-1|TRBV5-5
ASSFQGVGMNTEAF
>TRBJ1-1|TRBV29-1
SVEGTGNTEAF
>TRBJ2-7|TRBV11-2
ASSLELLRGEQY
>TRBJ1-1|TRBV30
AWSLGHLGLPTEAF
>TRBJ2-1|TRBV19
ASSPGGQFYNEQF
>TRBJ2-7|TRBV6-1
ASSEVRQTREQY
>TRBJ2-7|TRBV6-5
ASSYGAGPYEQY
>TRBJ2-2|TRBV19
ASRIGTRDTGELF